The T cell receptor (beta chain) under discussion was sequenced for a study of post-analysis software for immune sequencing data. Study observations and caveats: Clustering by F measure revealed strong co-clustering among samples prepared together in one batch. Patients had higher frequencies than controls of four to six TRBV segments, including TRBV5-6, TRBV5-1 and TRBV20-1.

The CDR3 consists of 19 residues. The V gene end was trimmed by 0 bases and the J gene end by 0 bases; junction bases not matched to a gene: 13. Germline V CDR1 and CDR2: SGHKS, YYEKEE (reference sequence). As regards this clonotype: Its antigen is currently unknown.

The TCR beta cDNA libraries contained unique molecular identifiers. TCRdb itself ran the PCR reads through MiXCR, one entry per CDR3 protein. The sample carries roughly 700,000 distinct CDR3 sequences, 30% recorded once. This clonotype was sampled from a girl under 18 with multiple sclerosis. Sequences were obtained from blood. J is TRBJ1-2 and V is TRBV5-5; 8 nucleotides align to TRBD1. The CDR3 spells CASSLGGAGGHTPNYGYTF. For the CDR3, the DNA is TGTGCCAGCAGCTTGGGGGGGGCAGGGGGCCACACTCCTAACTATGGCTACACCTTC.